This T cell receptor (beta chain) is drawn from a study of CD8 T cells in Susac syndrome. TEMRA cells were enriched by FACS, while CD8+ and CD4+ T cells were obtained through a negative isolation that was performed magnetically. RNA totalling about 0.45 to 1 ug underwent reverse transcription with random hexamers. Using its own MiXCR run on the immunoSEQ multiplex PCR reads, TCRdb lists one record per CDR3 protein. The table lists 110,000 or so distinct CDR3 sequences, approximately 91% of them singletons. Germline CDR1 KGHSH, CDR2 LQKENI. This CDR3 is 15 amino acids long. The V segment lost 6 bases and the J segment 4 bases; nucleotides outside the gene matches: 10.

This TCR was recovered from a human donor in good health. The sequencing input was CD4+ T cells from PBMCs. This sequence joins TRBV18 and TRBJ2-7; TRBD2 matches at 9 bases. CDR3 residues: CASSSGLANLYEQYF. The DNA of the CDR3 is TGTGCCAGCTCTTCCGGACTAGCGAACCTGTACGAGCAGTACTTC.